This T cell receptor beta chain was identified in a study of T-cell memory formation after mild COVID-19. J gave up 2 bases and V 6 bases, and 9 bases lay outside the gene matches. Per the germline V gene, CDR1 is KGHSH and CDR2 is LQKENI. This CDR3 region has 15 residues. After 5'RACE with constant-segment primers, TCR alpha and TCR beta cDNA libraries carrying sample barcodes and UMIs were obtained. TCRdb used MiXCR to reprocess the 5' RACE reads, holding one entry per CDR3 protein. The sample shows 250,000 to 350,000 distinct CDR3 sequences, roughly 15% of them seen only once. Study-wide findings and caveats: CD4+ bias marked clones expanding day 15 to 37, unlike balanced contracting clones. Among clones peaking at day 37 in the second wave, SARS-CoV-2 specificity remained unconfirmed.

As regards this clonotype: Its antigen remains unidentified.

Sequenced sample: PBMCs or a T cell subset sorted from them (not recorded which). The source of this sequence is a man aged 18-30 years who had mild COVID-19 (a few samples of this study predate the infection). Cell type and time point are not known. This chain connects TRBV18 to TRBJ2-7; 8 positions match TRBD1. The CDR3 reads CASSRNRGSTYEQYF. The CDR3 coding sequence is TGTGCCAGCTCGAGAAACAGGGGGAGTACCTACGAGCAGTACTTC.